One and the same sample provided the 12 T cell receptor beta chains below, sequenced in a study of T-cell reconstitution after alpha-beta-depleted transplantation in children. Unique molecular identifiers were incorporated when the TCRbeta library was constructed. A single record per CDR3 protein comes from TCRdb applying MiXCR to the PCR reads. The repertoire holds 750,000 to 950,000 distinct CDR3 sequences, with about 16% as singletons. Sequenced material: PBMCs, mostly from graft donor cells, taken 360 days after TCRalphabeta/CD19-depleted stem cell transplant. These receptors all stem from a male patient between 10 and 17 years old who had a stem cell transplant for acute lymphoblastic leukemia, so the T cells may come from the graft donor.

In its sample, this clonotype was seen a few times. The chain combines TRBV27 with TRBJ2-1; 10 positions agree with TRBD2. The CDR3 runs to 14 residues. Germline V gives CDR1 MNHEY, CDR2 SMNVEV (reference sequence). J gave up 8 bases and V 7 bases, and 8 bases lay outside the gene matches. The CDR3 sequence: CASKFGLAADEQFF. CDR3 nucleotides: TGTGCCAGCAAATTCGGACTAGCGGCCGATGAGCAGTTCTTC.

The chain has TRBV3-1 and TRBJ2-1, with D unresolved. Germline loops: CDR1 LGHDT, CDR2 YNNKEL (reference sequence). Trimming removed 1 base from V and 7 bases from J, with 14 bases in between. The CDR3 is made up of 15 amino acids. As DNA, the CDR3 is TGTGCCAGCAGCCAAGGGGATTTCCTTAGGAATGAGCAGTTCTTC. Residues: CASSQGDFLRNEQFF.

This clonotype was observed a handful of times. The chain has TRBV27 and TRBJ2-5, with unresolved D. This CDR3 has 13 amino acids. CDR1 and CDR2 from the germline V gene are MNHEY and SMNVEV (reference sequence). V was clipped by 5 bases and J by 0 bases, with 7 bases between them. CDR3 in DNA: TGTGCCAGCAGTCGACTGTACCAAGAGACCCAGTACTTC. It specifies CASSRLYQETQYF.

The V and J genes are TRBV19 and TRBJ2-7; 9 bases line up with TRBD1. J gave up 3 bases and V 5 bases, and 8 bases lay outside the gene matches. CDR1 LNHDA and CDR2 SQIVND come from the germline V gene (reference sequence). CDR3 size: 15 residues. CDR3 sequence (DNA): TGTGCCAGTAGTGATCCCGGACAGGGGATCTACGAGCAGTACTTC. Amino acids: CASSDPGQGIYEQYF.

This clonotype was detected a few times. The chain has TRBV12-3 or TRBV12-4 and TRBJ2-1; weak D call: TRBD1 (5 bases). The CDR3 is 14 residues long. The V end was cut by 10 bases, the J end by 4 bases, with 17 bases between. CDR3 sequence (DNA): TGTGCCACCACATCAGGGCCGCGATACAATGAGCAGTTCTTC. Translated: CATTSGPRYNEQFF.

The genes are TRBV27 and TRBJ2-1, with D tentatively TRBD2 (6 bases). V was shortened by 4 bases and J by 4 bases, with 14 bases between the two germline ends. The CDR3 contains 15 residues. The germline CDR1 and CDR2 sequences are MNHEY and SMNVEV (reference sequence). Here the CDR3 DNA reads TGTGCCAGCAGTTCCCACGGGACTGAGTACAATGAGCAGTTCTTC. As protein: CASSSHGTEYNEQFF.

This clonotype showed up just a few times. The CDR3 DNA is TGTGCCAGCTCACCAAGAGGAGACATGGCCGATAATGAAAAACTGTTTTTT. It encodes CASSPRGDMADNEKLFF. The genes are TRBV18 and TRBJ1-4; D ambiguous. The germline CDR1 and CDR2 sequences are KGHSH and LQKENI. This CDR3 is built from 17 residues. Trimming removed 2 bases from V and 4 bases from J, with 17 bases in between.

The sample holds a few counts of this clonotype. J is TRBJ2-7 and V is TRBV9; the match to TRBD1 covers 11 bases. The CDR3 totals 14 residues. Trimming removed 2 bases from V and 5 bases from J; junction bases left unmatched: 3. The V gene's germline CDR1 is SGDLS and CDR2 YYNGEE. The CDR3 loop reads CASSVGQGGNEQYF. In DNA, the CDR3 is TGTGCCAGCAGCGTGGGACAGGGGGGGAACGAGCAGTACTTC.

The J gene is TRBJ2-2, the V gene TRBV10-2; 9 bases fit TRBD1. Germline lookup yields CDR1 WSHSY and CDR2 SAAADI. The CDR3 loop spans 17 amino acids. V shed 11 bases and J 5 bases; nucleotides not matched to a gene: 18. The CDR3 DNA reads as TGCGCCGTACTTAGCCCCGCGCCGGGACAGGGAACCGGGGAGCTGTTTTTT. It translates to CAVLSPAPGQGTGELFF.

The table lists this clonotype with many counts. The V and J genes are TRBV6-1 and TRBJ2-5, with D perhaps being TRBD1 or TRBD2 (7 bases each). The CDR3 totals 13 residues. In germline, CDR1 is MNHNS, CDR2 SASEGT. Trimming cost V 6 bases and J 6 bases, with 14 bases left between them. CDR3 DNA sequence: TGTGCCAGCAGATCAGGGGGGGAGCAGACCCAGTACTTC. Protein: CASRSGGEQTQYF.

This clonotype has a handful of counts. This chain uses TRBV5-6 with TRBJ2-7, with 7 nucleotides matching TRBD1. J gave up 4 bases and V 2 bases, and 12 bases lay outside the gene matches. The CDR3 is made up of 16 amino acids. Per germline, CDR1 SGHDT and CDR2 YYEEEE. In DNA, the CDR3 is TGTGCCAGCAGCTTTTTTTCGGGACAGTCTATGTACGAGCAGTACTTC. Residues: CASSFFSGQSMYEQYF.

This chain uses TRBV7-9 with TRBJ1-2, with a possible D match to TRBD1 (6 bases). Deletions cut 2 bases from V and 3 bases from J, with 7 bases between. The CDR3 runs to 13 residues. Germline CDR1 SEHNR, CDR2 FQNEAQ (reference sequence). DNA of the CDR3: TGTGCCAGCAGCTTAAGACAGGACTATGGCTACACCTTC. Encoded protein: CASSLRQDYGYTF.